This passage covers 25 T cell receptor beta chains from one sample sequenced in a study of T-cell reconstitution after alpha-beta-depleted transplantation in children. Unique molecular identifiers featured in how the TCRbeta library was prepared. TCRdb re-called the PCR reads through MiXCR, storing one row per CDR3 protein. The sample carries roughly 570,000 distinct CDR3 sequences, approximately 30% recorded once. The sample here was PBMCs, taken before TCRalphabeta/CD19-depleted stem cell transplant. Receptors were obtained from a boy in the first two years of life with Wiskott-Aldrich syndrome, due to receive a stem cell transplant.

This clonotype was detected only a few times. The chain is built from TRBV5-1 and TRBJ1-1; no reliable D call. This CDR3 contains 15 residues. The germline gives CDR1 SGHRS, CDR2 YFSETQ. V lost 0 bases and J lost 1, with 10 bases in between. In DNA form, the CDR3 reads TGCGCCAGCAGCTTGGGTTCGGCAGAGAACACTGAAGCTTTCTTT. It codes for CASSLGSAENTEAFF.

This clonotype was counted only a few times. This chain joins TRBV30 and TRBJ2-1, with 8 nucleotides matching TRBD2. Per the germline V gene, CDR1 is GTSNPN and CDR2 is SVGIG (reference sequence). This CDR3 has 15 amino acids. The V segment lost 3 bases and the J segment 10 bases; nucleotides outside the gene matches: 14. This CDR3 reads CAWRTPSGSVGEQFF. As DNA, the CDR3 is TGTGCCTGGAGGACTCCTAGCGGGTCGGTTGGGGAGCAGTTCTTC. Using reference TRBV30 and TRBJ2-1 for the parts outside the CDR3, the full variable domain is SQTIHQWPATLVQPVGSPLSLECTVEGTSNPNLYWYRQAAGRGLQLLFYSVGIGQISSEVPQNLSASRPQDRQFILSSKKLLLSDSGFYLCAWRTPSGSVGEQFFGPGTRLTVL.

The CDR3 region is CASSSQRTGPVGELFF. CDR3 DNA sequence: TGTGCCAGCAGCTCGCAACGGACGGGCCCTGTAGGGGAGCTGTTTTTT. The chain carries TRBV7-9 and TRBJ2-2; D gene ambiguous. The CDR3 consists of 16 residues. Germline V gives CDR1 SEHNR, CDR2 FQNEAQ (reference sequence). With 4 bases removed from V and 8 bases from J, the gap between germline ends came to 20 bases.

This chain uses TRBV12-3 or TRBV12-4 with TRBJ2-2, with D maybe TRBD2 (5 bases). Trimming removed 6 bases from V and 4 bases from J, with 12 bases in between. The CDR3 is 14 residues long. CDR3 in amino acids: CASRTAAPTGELFF. The CDR3 DNA sequence: TGTGCCAGCAGAACAGCGGCCCCCACCGGGGAGCTGTTTTTT.

This clonotype was observed a handful of times. The rearrangement links TRBV9 to TRBJ1-1; D is unclear. Germline V gene data show CDR1 as SGDLS and CDR2 as YYNGEE. Trimming took off 4 bases at V and 1 base at J, with 11 bases between the two ends. The CDR3 length is 14 residues. The CDR3 here is CASSPGNPNTEAFF. DNA of the CDR3: TGTGCCAGCAGCCCCGGGAATCCGAACACTGAAGCTTTCTTT.

The rearrangement uses TRBV4-2 and TRBJ2-1; 7 nucleotides align to TRBD1. CDR3 length: 14 amino acids. Trimming removed 2 bases from V and 6 bases from J; junction bases left unmatched: 4. Per germline, CDR1 LGHNA and CDR2 YNFKEQ. CDR3: CASSQMGDSNEQFF. The CDR3 nucleotides are TGTGCCAGCAGCCAAATGGGGGACAGCAATGAGCAGTTCTTC.

This clonotype was detected only a few times. The chain has TRBV5-1 and TRBJ1-4; 9 bases match TRBD1. CDR3 size: 15 residues. The germline gives CDR1 SGHRS, CDR2 YFSETQ. Trimming took 5 bases from V and 6 from J; bases not matched to a gene: 8. The CDR3 sequence: CASRVDRGFDEKLFF. CDR3 sequence (DNA): TGCGCCAGCAGAGTGGACAGGGGATTCGATGAAAAACTGTTTTTT.

This clonotype was observed a few times. The chain carries TRBV20-1 and TRBJ2-5; D is unresolved. The ends were cut back, 1 base at V and 7 bases at J, with 16 bases in the middle. CDR1 is DFQATT and CDR2 is SNEGSKA in the germline V gene (reference sequence). The CDR3 covers 14 residues. In nucleotides, the CDR3 is TGCAGTGCTAGAGGCCTTAACTACCCAGGGACCCAGTACTTC. Its protein product is CSARGLNYPGTQYF.

V is TRBV11-2 and J is TRBJ2-7, with TRBD2 matching 8 bases. Germline CDR1 reads SGHAT; CDR2 reads FQNNGV. V was pared by 0 bases and J by 7 bases, with 8 bases of the junction left unmatched. The length of the CDR3 is 15 residues. The CDR3 is CASSLDRGGLGEQYF. In nucleotides, the CDR3 is TGTGCCAGCAGCTTAGACCGGGGGGGGCTGGGGGAGCAGTACTTC.

V is TRBV7-9 and J is TRBJ2-7; possible D gene TRBD2, 6 bases. Germline V gene sequence: CDR1 SEHNR, CDR2 FQNEAQ (reference sequence). The CDR3 loop spans 17 amino acids. V was trimmed by 0 bases and J by 3 bases, leaving 18 bases between them. The CDR3 loop reads CASSLAVRGGKGYEQYF. CDR3 DNA: TGTGCCAGCAGCTTAGCGGTTAGGGGAGGTAAAGGCTACGAGCAGTACTTC. The complete variable domain, with remaining parts taken from reference TRBV7-9 and TRBJ2-7, reads DTGVSQNPRHKITKRGQNVTFRCDPISEHNRLYWYRQTLGQGPEFLTYFQNEAQLEKSRLLSDRFSAERPKGSFSTLEIQRTEQGDSAMYLCASSLAVRGGKGYEQYFGPGTRLTVT.

The chain is built from TRBV11-2 and TRBJ2-1; D gene uncertain. Trimming removed 3 bases from V and 2 bases from J, with 5 bases in between. Germline CDR1 is SGHAT and CDR2 is FQNNGV. The CDR3 extends over 13 amino acids. The CDR3 loop reads CASSFPPYNEQFF. DNA for the CDR3: TGTGCCAGCAGCTTCCCCCCCTACAATGAGCAGTTCTTC.

The V call is TRBV18, the J call TRBJ1-6, with unresolved D. The germline V gene has CDR1 KGHSH and CDR2 LQKENI. There are 16 residues in the CDR3. Trimming pared 1 base from V and 7 bases from J, leaving 14 bases between. The CDR3 DNA reads as TGTGCCAGCTCACCACGGGTAACGGGTTACAATTCACCCCTCCACTTT. Translation gives CASSPRVTGYNSPLHF.

The J gene is TRBJ2-3, the V gene TRBV7-9; D unclear. The CDR3 is 14 residues long. The germline V and J ends were trimmed by 1 base and 4 bases, with 9 bases remaining between them. The germline V gene encodes CDR1 SEHNR and CDR2 FQNEAQ (reference sequence). This chain's CDR3 is CASSLEARSDTQYF. CDR3 nucleotide sequence: TGTGCCAGCAGCTTAGAGGCCAGATCAGATACGCAGTATTTT.

The chain links TRBV6-1 to TRBJ2-7; D is undetermined. Germline loops: CDR1 MNHNS, CDR2 SASEGT. CDR3 length equals 14 residues. Trimming shortened V by 4 bases and J by 2 bases, and 12 bases separated the two germline ends. CDR3 in DNA: TGTGCCAGCAGTGGGCAGGCCGTCACCTACGAGCAGTACTTC. Translation: CASSGQAVTYEQYF.

This clonotype was counted a few times. The gene calls are TRBV3-1 and TRBJ2-1, with D maybe TRBD2 (5 bases). The length of the CDR3 is 15 residues. V was shortened by 4 bases and J by 0 bases, with 10 bases between the two germline ends. Germline lookup yields CDR1 LGHDT and CDR2 YNNKEL (reference sequence). In nucleotides, the CDR3 is TGTGCCAGCAGCCGTAGCGCCGTCTCCTACAATGAGCAGTTCTTC. This gives the protein CASSRSAVSYNEQFF.

Only a few counts were recorded for this clonotype. The chain combines TRBV12-3 or TRBV12-4 with TRBJ2-3; the D is unclear. This CDR3 has 14 residues. Trimming pared 4 bases from V and 3 bases from J, leaving 11 bases between. CDR3 sequence reads: CASSWSRGTDTQYF. In DNA, the CDR3 is TGTGCCAGCAGTTGGAGTCGTGGGACAGATACGCAGTATTTT.

The gene calls are TRBV10-3 and TRBJ1-3; D call uncertain. This CDR3 comprises 15 residues. Trimming shortened V by 0 bases and J by 6 bases, and 12 bases separated the two germline ends. Germline assignment: CDR1 ENHRY and CDR2 SYGVKD. The CDR3 protein is CAISESEGPPNTIYF. CDR3 sequence (DNA): TGTGCCATCAGTGAGTCCGAGGGCCCTCCAAACACCATATATTTT.

This chain joins TRBV15 and TRBJ2-2; D may be TRBD2 (6 bases). V lost 6 bases and J lost 5, with 16 bases in between. This CDR3 comprises 15 residues. CDR1 is LNHNV and CDR2 is YYDKDF in the germline V gene (reference sequence). Here the CDR3 DNA reads TGTGCCACCAGGCGTCCGGGACGGGAGACCGGGGAGCTGTTTTTT. Amino acid sequence: CATRRPGRETGELFF.

The table lists this clonotype with a few counts. The chain joins TRBV27 to TRBJ2-7; 15 bases map to TRBD2. Germline CDR1 MNHEY, CDR2 SMNVEV (reference sequence). This CDR3 is built from 17 residues. V shed 5 bases and J 5 bases; nucleotides not matched to a gene: 10. The CDR3 DNA is TGTGCCAGCAGTAAGGGACTAGCGGGAGGTATGGGCCACGAGCAGTACTTC. Its protein product is CASSKGLAGGMGHEQYF.

This clonotype was picked up a small number of times. This sequence joins TRBV20-1 and TRBJ1-1; no definite D call. V was shortened by 3 bases and J by 3 bases, with 23 bases between the two germline ends. Germline CDR1 DFQATT, CDR2 SNEGSKA (reference sequence). This CDR3 has 17 amino acids. CDR3 sequence (DNA): TGCAGTGCTAGGTCCCCTGGACGGACTTCTTTCTACACTGAAGCTTTCTTT. This sequence encodes CSARSPGRTSFYTEAFF.

This chain uses TRBV7-2 with TRBJ2-1, with 7 nucleotides matching TRBD2. Per germline, CDR1 SGHTA and CDR2 FQGNSA. V shed 6 bases and J 6 bases; nucleotides not matched to a gene: 8. The CDR3 length is 14 residues. The CDR3: CASRPTLAVNEQFF. The CDR3 DNA reads as TGTGCCAGCAGACCTACGCTAGCGGTCAATGAGCAGTTCTTC. Using reference TRBV7-2 and TRBJ2-1 for the parts outside the CDR3, the full variable domain is GAGVSQSPSNKVTEKGKDVELRCDPISGHTALYWYRQSLGQGLEFLIYFQGNSAPDKSGLPSDRFSAERTGGSVSTLTIQRTQQEDSAVYLCASRPTLAVNEQFFGPGTRLTVL.

This clonotype was recorded a few times. V is TRBV7-9 and J is TRBJ2-1; the D is unclear. V lost 2 bases to trimming and J lost 5 bases, with 7 bases between them. Germline V lookup: CDR1 SEHNR, CDR2 FQNEAQ (reference sequence). The CDR3 runs 13 residues. The CDR3 is CASSLSPHNEQFF. Written as DNA, the CDR3 is TGTGCCAGCAGCTTATCTCCGCACAATGAGCAGTTCTTC. The whole variable domain, remainder taken from reference TRBV7-9 and TRBJ2-1, is DTGVSQNPRHKITKRGQNVTFRCDPISEHNRLYWYRQTLGQGPEFLTYFQNEAQLEKSRLLSDRFSAERPKGSFSTLEIQRTEQGDSAMYLCASSLSPHNEQFFGPGTRLTVL.

The chain is built from TRBV5-1 and TRBJ1-1; D is unresolved. Germline V gene sequence: CDR1 SGHRS, CDR2 YFSETQ. Deletions cut 4 bases from V and 5 bases from J, with 15 bases between. There are 14 residues in the CDR3. In nucleotides, the CDR3 is TGCGCCAGCAGCGCAGACACCGCGGGAACTGAAGCTTTCTTT. This codes for CASSADTAGTEAFF.

The chain joins TRBV10-1 to TRBJ2-7; 9 bases map to TRBD1. The CDR3 is made up of 15 amino acids. The V gene end was trimmed by 0 bases and the J gene end by 4 bases; junction bases not matched to a gene: 4. CDR1 and CDR2 (germline): WNHNN, SYGVQD (reference sequence). This CDR3 is CASSESGQGLYEQYF. In nucleotides, the CDR3 is TGCGCCAGCAGTGAGTCGGGACAGGGTCTATACGAGCAGTACTTC.

In DNA form, the CDR3 reads TGTGCCAGCAGCCAAGTGTTTAGCGGGAGGCCAAGAGCAGATACGCAGTATTTT. It encodes CASSQVFSGRPRADTQYF. The chain has TRBV4-2 and TRBJ2-3; 10 nucleotides match TRBD2. V trimming: 1 base; J trimming: 4 bases; junction bases outside the gene matches: 11. CDR3 length: 18 amino acids. Germline CDR1 and CDR2: LGHNA and YNFKEQ.